Below are 13 T cell receptor beta chains sequenced from a single sample in a study of blood T cells in healthy people across ages. PCR was performed a second time for roughly 7 to 12 cycles using a sample-barcoded 5' primer and a J-beta primer mix. In TCRdb, the 5' RACE reads were re-called with MiXCR into one record per CDR3 protein. The data contain around 800,000 distinct CDR3 sequences, around 25% of them singletons. The data were also submitted as part of a second study, on T cells of mothers and their children.

Sequencing used blood. Receptors were obtained from a boy younger than 18 in good health.

The rearrangement links TRBV7-2 to TRBJ2-2; TRBD2 agrees at 12 bases. Germline CDR1 reads SGHTA; CDR2 reads FQGNSA. The CDR3 has 16 residues. V gave up 5 bases and J gave up 8 bases; unmatched junction bases: 9. The CDR3 sequence: CASSLGLAGYRGELFF. CDR3 sequence (DNA): TGTGCCAGCAGCCTCGGACTAGCGGGGTATCGGGGGGAGCTGTTTTTT.

This clonotype was observed a handful of times. This chain connects TRBV18 to TRBJ2-5, with D unresolved. V was trimmed by 4 bases and J by 5 bases, leaving 14 bases between them. The CDR3 is made up of 14 amino acids. CDR1 is KGHSH and CDR2 is LQKENI in the germline V gene. The CDR3 region is CASSLDDLWETQYF. CDR3 sequence (DNA): TGTGCCAGCTCACTGGACGACCTTTGGGAGACCCAGTACTTC.

The rearrangement links TRBV10-2 to TRBJ2-5, with D hard to call. The J call is doubtful: the DNA matches TRBJ2-7 better. Germline assignment: CDR1 WSHSY and CDR2 SAAADI. This CDR3 has 11 amino acids. CDR3: CASSGLPEQYF. CDR3 bases: TGCGCCAGCAGTGGCTTGCCCGAGCAGTACTTC.

This clonotype was found a few times. This rearrangement joins TRBV7-3 to TRBJ2-5, with TRBD2 matching over 8 bases. Germline values: CDR1 SGHTA, CDR2 FQGTGA. V was pared by 2 bases and J by 5 bases, with 4 bases of the junction left unmatched. The CDR3 is 14 residues long. The CDR3 DNA sequence: TGTGCCAGCAGCTTATCGGCTAGCGGGGAGACCCAGTACTTC. It is translated as CASSLSASGETQYF.

This clonotype appeared once. The chain couples TRBV20-1 to TRBJ2-5; a weak D match, TRBD2 (5 bases). V lost 6 bases, J lost 5 bases, and 13 bases lay in between. This CDR3 comprises 12 residues. Per germline, CDR1 DFQATT and CDR2 SNEGSKA (reference sequence). CDR3 amino acids: CSALDSWETQYF. The CDR3 nucleotides read TGCAGTGCCCTGGACTCCTGGGAGACCCAGTACTTC.

This chain connects TRBV5-1 to TRBJ2-5; no definite D call. Germline assignment: CDR1 SGHRS and CDR2 YFSETQ. The CDR3 is 12 residues long. Trimming shortened V by 5 bases and J by 5 bases, and 10 bases separated the two germline ends. Here the CDR3 reads CASRVTGETQYF. Here the CDR3 DNA reads TGCGCCAGCAGAGTAACCGGGGAGACCCAGTACTTC.

Only a few counts were recorded for this clonotype. One end of the junction is discordant with germline, which a read error may explain. The chain carries TRBV12-3 or TRBV12-4 and TRBJ2-5; D might be TRBD2 (5 bases). This CDR3 contains 16 residues. The CDR3 loop reads CASSPRQHAREETQHF. Written as DNA, the CDR3 is TGTGCCAGCAGTCCCCGGCAGCACGCCCGGGAAGAGACCCAGCACTTC.

A few counts support this clonotype. J is TRBJ2-3 and V is TRBV20-1, with a possible D match to TRBD2 (6 bases). This CDR3 region has 15 residues. V was pared by 1 base and J by 1 base, with 12 bases between. The germline V gene encodes CDR1 DFQATT and CDR2 SNEGSKA (reference sequence). As DNA, the CDR3 is TGCAGTGCTAGAGGTGGGGCTAGCGGCACAGATACGCAGTATTTT. It encodes CSARGGASGTDTQYF.

The rearrangement links TRBV20-1 to TRBJ2-2, with D possibly matching TRBD2 (5 bases). Germline CDR1 is DFQATT and CDR2 is SNEGSKA (reference sequence). V lost 1 base, J lost 6 bases, and 18 bases lay in between. The CDR3 covers 16 residues. The CDR3 nucleotides are TGCAGTGCTAGAGTCCTCGGACTGGTGGGCGCCGGGGAGCTGTTTTTT. It codes for CSARVLGLVGAGELFF.

This clonotype was counted only a few times. The chain links TRBV9 to TRBJ2-7; no definite D call. CDR3 length equals 14 residues. V lost 0 bases, J lost 6 bases, and 13 bases lay in between. CDR1 is SGDLS, CDR2 YYNGEE, per germline. CDR3 loop: CASSVAEGFGEQYF. Here the CDR3 DNA reads TGTGCCAGCAGCGTAGCTGAAGGGTTCGGCGAGCAGTACTTC.

V usage is TRBV13 and J usage is TRBJ2-1, with D maybe TRBD1 (5 bases). This CDR3 is built from 16 residues. Trimming stripped 4 bases from V and 0 bases from J, with 13 bases between. Germline CDR1 reads PRHDT; CDR2 reads FYEKMQ (reference sequence). This chain's CDR3 is CASSSAMGHSYNEQFF. CDR3 in DNA: TGTGCCAGCAGCTCCGCGATGGGGCACTCCTACAATGAGCAGTTCTTC. Supplemented by reference TRBV13 and TRBJ2-1, the full variable domain reads AAGVIQSPRHLIKEKRETATLKCYPIPRHDTVYWYQQGPGQDPQFLISFYEKMQSDKGSIPDRFSAQQFSDYHSELNMSSLELGDSALYFCASSSAMGHSYNEQFFGPGTRLTVL.

The chain joins TRBV29-1 to TRBJ1-2; D is undetermined. V was trimmed by 3 bases and J by 8 bases, leaving 10 bases between them. The germline V gene encodes CDR1 SQVTM and CDR2 ANQGSEA. The CDR3 covers 11 residues. The CDR3 region is CSVDRSQGYTF. The CDR3 DNA follows: TGCAGCGTTGACAGGAGTCAGGGCTACACCTTC.

Remarks on this clonotype: Relative to the germline gene, one junction end is altered; a read error may explain this. The J gene is TRBJ2-5, the V gene TRBV20-1; a weak D match, TRBD2 (6 bases). CDR3 length: 18 residues. Germline V gene data show CDR1 as DFQATT and CDR2 as SNEGSKA (reference sequence). The DNA for the CDR3 is TGCAGTGCAAGAGTCGGCGGTGTATATAGGAGGGCGTTAGAGACCCAGTACTTC. Protein: CSARVGGVYRRALETQYF.